This TCR beta chain was documented in a study of tumor-infiltrating lymphocytes in primary liver carcinoma (dated by TCRdb to between 2016 and 2019). With regard to the full study: Between late 2015 and March 2016, about five patients in China with histopathologically diagnosed primary liver carcinoma had surgical resection. The five patients, three men and two women aged 30 to 69 years, had hepatocellular carcinoma (four) or combined HCC and intrahepatic cholangiocarcinoma (one). The tumors of the five patients were staged as T1-T3 N0M0, with maximum diameters ranging from roughly 4.2 to 10 cm. Samples yielded roughly 3.5 to 8 million productive TCRbeta reads; read depth did not differ significantly between tissue types. Across five regions of each liver tumor, along with adjacent normal tissue and blood, the study brought together TCRbeta repertoire sequencing, expression microarrays and whole-exome sequencing. A total of approximately 35 specimens from 5 patients, comprising approximately 25 tumor regions, 5 adjacent noncancerous liver tissues and 5 peripheral blood samples, were covered by TCRbeta repertoire sequencing. High reproducibility was observed for the technical replicate repertoires, with mean shared-clone rates roughly 0.87 and correlation coefficients above 0.98. On the study overall, not on this receptor specifically: Repertoire overlap was higher between tumor regions (mean around 36%) than tumor-adjacent (approximately 17%) or tumor-blood (about 15%) pairs, consistent with antigen-driven expansion. The top 250 clones made up a significantly larger repertoire fraction in tumors than in blood (p = 0.039). Because the samples were bulk and unsorted, CD4+ and CD8+ T cell repertoires could not be compared. Because sequencing covered only the TCR beta chain and unpaired alpha chains were not captured, true repertoire diversity is likely underestimated. With just five or six patients in the study, the authors point out that the findings should be validated in a larger study.

The CDR3 runs 15 amino acids, cysteine and phenylalanine included. Solely the CDR3 DNA is kept, with 45 bases framed from the first base. Via the germline V gene, CDR1 is MNHNS and CDR2 SASEGT. Turning to this clonotype: There is no known antigen for this receptor. An end of the junction differs from the germline gene, which may be a read error.

TRIzol reagent was used to extract blood RNA from unsorted whole blood, while the DNeasy Blood & Tissue kit provided the germline DNA. At the time of sampling, the patients were treatment-naive and had chronic HBV infection. Before surgery, four milliliters of peripheral blood were drawn into K2EDTA tubes. A constant-region primer and ProtoScript II reverse transcriptase were used to reverse-transcribe TCRbeta-specific cDNA from roughly 0.5 ug total RNA. Construction of the TCRbeta libraries relied on three nested rounds of multiplex PCR, following a slightly modified ARM-PCR procedure. The first two PCR rounds used multiplex TRBV1-TRBV30 forward primers with a Cbeta reverse primer, each for approximately 11 cycles. Sample barcodes and Illumina adapters were added in a final 25-cycle PCR using Deep VentR polymerase. Before sequencing, amplicons between 200 and 500 bp were purified from gel using a QIAquick gel extraction kit. An Illumina HiSeq 2500 was used to sequence the TCRbeta amplicons with 250-bp paired-end reads. Concerning the study's data processing: Quality trimming of reads was performed with Trimmomatic v0.33, and paired reads were merged with FLASH v1.2.11 so that full CDR3 sequences could be recovered. V, D and J germline segments were assigned to the rearranged TCRbeta sequences by MiGEC v1.2.1b. Clonotype statistics and Shannon-Wiener diversity indices were calculated with VDJtools v1.0.0. To reduce sampling bias, subsequent analyses other than the diversity analysis used only the 250 most abundant clonotypes in each sample. TCRdb reprocessing: public reads trimmed at Q25 with fastp, clones called with MiXCR, in-frame beta chains kept. Rows are unified per CDR3 protein, each entry keeping the most common DNA and genes. The V and J calls here are based on TCRdb, not the publication. The sample table contains about 180,000 distinct CDR3 sequences; only one count was recorded for about 60% of them. The leading ten clones occupy around three quarters of the sample.

This clonotype was sampled from a man aged 35 to 55 with primary liver carcinoma and hepatitis B virus infection. In this chain, TRBV6-1 is recombined with TRBJ2-7; 7 central nucleotides agree with TRBD2. The specimen sequenced was peripheral blood. The DNA sequence is given as TGTGCCAGCAATGAAGCCGGACTAGGATTCTACGAGCAGTACTTC. Translated, it gives CASNEAGLGFYEQYF.